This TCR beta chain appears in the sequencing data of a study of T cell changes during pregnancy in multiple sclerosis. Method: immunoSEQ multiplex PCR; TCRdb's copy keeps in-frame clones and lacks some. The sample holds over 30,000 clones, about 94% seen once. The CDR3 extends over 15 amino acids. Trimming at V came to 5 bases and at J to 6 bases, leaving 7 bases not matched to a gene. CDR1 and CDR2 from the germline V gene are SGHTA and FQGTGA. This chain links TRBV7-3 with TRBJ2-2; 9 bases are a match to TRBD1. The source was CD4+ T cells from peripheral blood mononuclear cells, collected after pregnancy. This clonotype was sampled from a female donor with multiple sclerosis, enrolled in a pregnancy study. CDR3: CASSQQGARPGELFF. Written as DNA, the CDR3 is TGTGCCAGCAGCCAACAGGGGGCAAGGCCCGGGGAGCTGTTTTTT. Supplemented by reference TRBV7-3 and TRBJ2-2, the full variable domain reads GAGVSQTPSNKVTEKGKYVELRCDPISGHTALYWYRQSLGQGPEFLIYFQGTGAADDSGLPNDRFFAVRPEGSVSTLKIQRTERGDSAVYLCASSQQGARPGELFFGEGSRLTVL.